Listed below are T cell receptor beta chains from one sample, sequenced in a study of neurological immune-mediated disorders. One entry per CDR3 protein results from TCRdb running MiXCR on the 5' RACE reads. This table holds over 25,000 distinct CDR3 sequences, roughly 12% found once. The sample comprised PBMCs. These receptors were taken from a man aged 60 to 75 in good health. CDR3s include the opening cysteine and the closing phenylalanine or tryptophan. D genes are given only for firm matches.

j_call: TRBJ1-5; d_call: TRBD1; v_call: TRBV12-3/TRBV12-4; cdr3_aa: CASSGQGGNQPQHF
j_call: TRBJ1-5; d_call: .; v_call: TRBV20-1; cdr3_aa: CSALDWRWSNQPQHF
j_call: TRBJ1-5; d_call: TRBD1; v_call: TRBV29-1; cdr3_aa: CSGGQGANQPQHF
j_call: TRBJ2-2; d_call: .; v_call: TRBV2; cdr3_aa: CATGGLVNTGELFF
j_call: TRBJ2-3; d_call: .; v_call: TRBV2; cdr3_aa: CASSEFTDTQYF
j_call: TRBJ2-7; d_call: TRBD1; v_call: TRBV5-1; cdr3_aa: CASSDGTGVYEQYF
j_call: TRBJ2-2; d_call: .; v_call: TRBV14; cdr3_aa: CASSQVGEWYTGELFF
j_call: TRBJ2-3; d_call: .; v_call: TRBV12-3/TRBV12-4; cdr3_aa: CASSPRLGADTQYF
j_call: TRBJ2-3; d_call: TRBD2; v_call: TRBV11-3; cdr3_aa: CASSLGFRAGAVTQYF
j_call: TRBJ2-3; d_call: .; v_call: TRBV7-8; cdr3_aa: CASSWAGTRDTQYF
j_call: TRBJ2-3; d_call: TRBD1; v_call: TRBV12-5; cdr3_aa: CASGLAPGQEISTDTQYF
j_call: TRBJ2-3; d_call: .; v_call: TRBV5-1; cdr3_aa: CASSNERTSTDTQYF
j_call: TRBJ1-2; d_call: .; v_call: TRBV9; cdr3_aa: CASSRDENYGYTF
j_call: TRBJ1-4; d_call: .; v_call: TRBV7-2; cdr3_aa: CASSPRRTVEKLFF
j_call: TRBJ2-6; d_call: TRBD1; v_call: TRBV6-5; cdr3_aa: CASSYWGRGLSGANVLTF
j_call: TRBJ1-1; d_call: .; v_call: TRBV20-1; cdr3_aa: CSAGPSNTEAFF
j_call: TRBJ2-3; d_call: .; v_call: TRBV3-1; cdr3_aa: CASSQAGTGGTDTQYF
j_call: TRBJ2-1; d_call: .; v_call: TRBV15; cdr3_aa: CATSSGYENYNEQFF
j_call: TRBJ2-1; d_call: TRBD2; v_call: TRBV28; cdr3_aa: CASKGGAGGAHNEQFF
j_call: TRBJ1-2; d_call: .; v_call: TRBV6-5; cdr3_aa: CASRPPGAVYGYTF
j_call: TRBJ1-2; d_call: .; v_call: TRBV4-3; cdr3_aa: CASSQDPGTPAYGYTF
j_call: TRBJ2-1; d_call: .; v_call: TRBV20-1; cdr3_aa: CSARDVRNEQFF
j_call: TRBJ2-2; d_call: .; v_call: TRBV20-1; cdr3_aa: CSARDIRGAPGELFF
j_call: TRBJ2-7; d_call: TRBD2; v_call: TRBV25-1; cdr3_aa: CASSELGTSGSAYEQYF
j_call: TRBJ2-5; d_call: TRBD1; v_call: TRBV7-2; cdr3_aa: CASSWNRGFGETQYF
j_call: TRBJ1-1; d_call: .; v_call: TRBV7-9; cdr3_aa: CASSLSPEAFF
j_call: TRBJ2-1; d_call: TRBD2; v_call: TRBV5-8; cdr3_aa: CASSLGLALQFF
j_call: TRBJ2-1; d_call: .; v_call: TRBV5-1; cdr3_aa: CASSLASGLNEQFF
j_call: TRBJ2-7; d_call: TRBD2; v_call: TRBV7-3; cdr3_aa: CASSPQGAGAYEQYF
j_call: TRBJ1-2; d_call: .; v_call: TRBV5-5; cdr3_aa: CASSLEAGNTYGYTF
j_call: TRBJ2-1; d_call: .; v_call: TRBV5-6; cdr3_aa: CASSFYICSVSGVYNEQFF
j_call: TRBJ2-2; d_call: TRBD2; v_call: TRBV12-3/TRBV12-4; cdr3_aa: CASSFSGRSAGELFF
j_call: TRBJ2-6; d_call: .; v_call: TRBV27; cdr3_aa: CASRLNSGANVLTF
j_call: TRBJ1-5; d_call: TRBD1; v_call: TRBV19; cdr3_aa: CASRPDRGRLYQPQHF
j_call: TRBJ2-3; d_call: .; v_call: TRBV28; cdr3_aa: CASSLDAASSDTDTQYF
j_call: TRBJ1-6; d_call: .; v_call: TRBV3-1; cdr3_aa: CASSQAVNSPLHF
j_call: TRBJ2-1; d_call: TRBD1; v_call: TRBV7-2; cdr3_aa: CASSPFPRGRNEQFF